Each of the 13 T cell receptor beta chains below was sequenced from the same sample in a study of technical replicates of blood from a few donors. Assay used: immunoSEQ multiplex PCR; TCRdb lists only in-frame clones, some missing. This table holds about 71,000 clones, more than 75% found once. The specimen was PBMCs. These receptors all come from a human donor in good health. Some clones in this sample may be carry-over from other donors' samples.

The chain has TRBV7-3 and TRBJ1-6, with D unclear. Germline V gene data show CDR1 as SGHTA and CDR2 as FQGTGA. V was trimmed by 6 bases and J by 7 bases, leaving 10 bases between them. This CDR3 comprises 13 residues. CDR3 sequence (DNA): TGTGCCAGCAGACTAACGGGGAATTCACCCCTCCACTTT. Encoded protein: CASRLTGNSPLHF.

V usage is TRBV19 and J usage is TRBJ1-5; TRBD1 agrees at 9 bases. After removal of 5 bases from V and 4 bases from J, the junction contained 9 bases not matched to a gene. CDR1 and CDR2 from the germline V gene are LNHDA and SQIVND (reference sequence). The CDR3 totals 16 residues. CDR3 nucleotide sequence: TGTGCCAGTAGTCCTCGGGACAGGGTGGAAAATCAGCCCCAGCATTTT. This gives the protein CASSPRDRVENQPQHF.

This sequence joins TRBV10-3 and TRBJ2-7; the D is unclear. V was trimmed by 3 bases and J by 0 bases, leaving 15 bases between them. Germline V gives CDR1 ENHRY, CDR2 SYGVKD. CDR3 length equals 16 residues. CDR3 amino acids: CAISEPGSRSSYEQYF. The CDR3 DNA is TGTGCCATCAGTGAACCGGGTAGCCGGAGCTCCTACGAGCAGTACTTC.

This rearrangement joins TRBV5-1 to TRBJ1-2; D not certain. Trimming stripped 5 bases from V and 4 bases from J, with 9 bases between. The CDR3 length is 12 residues. The germline CDR1 and CDR2 sequences are SGHRS and YFSETQ. CDR3 residues: CASSSGSYGYTF. The CDR3 DNA reads TGCGCCAGCAGTTCCGGGTCCTATGGCTACACCTTC.

The chain combines TRBV5-6 with TRBJ2-3; a possible D gene is TRBD2 (6 bases). Germline CDR1 and CDR2: SGHDT and YYEEEE. The V end lost 0 bases, the J end lost 2 bases, and 13 bases lay between the germline ends. CDR3 length: 16 residues. Here the CDR3 DNA reads TGTGCCAGCAGCTTGGCCCCCGGGGGTTTCACAGATACGCAGTATTTT. Its protein is CASSLAPGGFTDTQYF.

The DNA of the CDR3 is TGTGCCAGCAGTATTACAGGTCACTATGGCTACACCTTC. This gives the protein CASSITGHYGYTF. V is TRBV6-5 and J is TRBJ1-2, with D possibly being TRBD1 (5 bases). CDR1 and CDR2 (germline): MNHEY, SVGAGI. V shed 5 bases and J shed 3 bases, with 10 bases lying between them. CDR3 size: 13 residues.

The sample holds one count of this clone. The DNA for the CDR3 is TGTGCCAGCAGGGACGGGACTAGCGGGAGCCACGGGGAGCTGTTTTTT. This gives the protein CASRDGTSGSHGELFF. The J gene is TRBJ2-2, the V gene TRBV2; 14 bases are a match to TRBD2. The CDR3 is 16 residues long. Looked up from germline, CDR1 is SNHLY and CDR2 is FYNNEI. V trimming: 6 bases; J trimming: 7 bases; junction bases outside the gene matches: 7.

The chain combines TRBV5-1 with TRBJ2-7; no clear D gene. Germline assignment: CDR1 SGHRS and CDR2 YFSETQ. The ends were cut back, 0 bases at V and 7 bases at J, with 5 bases in the middle. This CDR3 region has 11 residues. CDR3 sequence (DNA): TGCGCCAGCAGCTTGGGACTGGAGCAGTACTTC. Protein: CASSLGLEQYF. The whole variable domain, remainder taken from reference TRBV5-1 and TRBJ2-7, is KAGVTQTPRYLIKTRGQQVTLSCSPISGHRSVSWYQQTPGQGLQFLFEYFSETQRNKGNFPGRFSGRQFSNSRSEMNVSTLELGDSALYLCASSLGLEQYFGPGTRLTVT.

The CDR3 DNA sequence: TGTGCCAGCAGCTCCCCGGGACAGGGGTACGAGCAGTACTTC. Encoded protein: CASSSPGQGYEQYF. The chain is built from TRBV5-4 and TRBJ2-7; 10 nucleotides align to TRBD1. The CDR3 consists of 14 residues. The germline gives CDR1 SGHNT, CDR2 YYREEE (reference sequence). The trim removed 3 bases at V and 4 bases at J, leaving 4 bases unmatched.

V is TRBV4-2 and J is TRBJ2-5; 8 bases agree with TRBD2. The CDR3 loop spans 16 amino acids. In germline, CDR1 is LGHNA, CDR2 YNFKEQ. Losses at the gene ends were 0 bases for V and 2 bases for J; bases not matched to a gene: 5. The CDR3 loop reads CASSQDPGGGQETQYF. Written as DNA, the CDR3 is TGTGCCAGCAGCCAAGATCCCGGCGGGGGGCAAGAGACCCAGTACTTC.

The chain combines TRBV19 with TRBJ1-2; tentative D call: TRBD1 (5 bases). The CDR3 runs to 13 residues. V lost 6 bases and J lost 8, with 16 bases in between. Germline V gene data show CDR1 as LNHDA and CDR2 as SQIVND (reference sequence). DNA of the CDR3: TGTGCCAGTAGCCCCGAAGCGGGGCGAGGCTACACCTTC. This translates into CASSPEAGRGYTF.

This chain joins TRBV2 and TRBJ2-3, with TRBD2 identical over 13 bases. This CDR3 is 16 amino acids long. Trimming at V came to 5 bases and at J to 4 bases, leaving 6 bases not matched to a gene. The V gene's germline CDR1 is SNHLY and CDR2 FYNNEI. The CDR3 loop reads CASSPGLAGRSDTQYF. The CDR3 nucleotides read TGTGCCAGCAGTCCGGGACTAGCGGGAAGGTCAGATACGCAGTATTTT.

The V gene is TRBV4-3, the J gene TRBJ2-7, with TRBD2 matching 8 bases. V shed 2 bases and J 2 bases; nucleotides not matched to a gene: 5. The CDR3 has 15 amino acids. Germline assignment: CDR1 LGHNA and CDR2 YSLEER. The CDR3 DNA follows: TGCGCCAGCAGCCAACTAGCGGGCGGACCCTACGAGCAGTACTTC. It is translated as CASSQLAGGPYEQYF.